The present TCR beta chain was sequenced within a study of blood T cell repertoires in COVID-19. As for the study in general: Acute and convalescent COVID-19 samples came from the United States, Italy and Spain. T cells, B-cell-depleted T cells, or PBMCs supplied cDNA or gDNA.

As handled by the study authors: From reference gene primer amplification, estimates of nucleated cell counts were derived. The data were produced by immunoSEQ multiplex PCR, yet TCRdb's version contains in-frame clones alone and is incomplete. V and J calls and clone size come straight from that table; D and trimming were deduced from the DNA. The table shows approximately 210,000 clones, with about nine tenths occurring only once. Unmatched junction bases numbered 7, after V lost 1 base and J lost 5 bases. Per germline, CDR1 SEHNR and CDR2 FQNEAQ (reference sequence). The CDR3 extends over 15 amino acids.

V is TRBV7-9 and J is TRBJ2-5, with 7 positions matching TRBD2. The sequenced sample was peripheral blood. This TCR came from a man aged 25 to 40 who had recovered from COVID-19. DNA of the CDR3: TGTGCCAGCAGCTTAGGGTCGAGCGGGGTCGAGACCCAGTACTTC. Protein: CASSLGSSGVETQYF.